These 27 T cell receptor beta chains were all obtained from the same sample, sequenced in a study of regulatory T cells in long-lasting Graves disease listed by TCRdb under 2021. The sample's time point label, in plain terms: persistent/refractory GD, antithyroid drugs over 5 years with positive TRAb. For both TCR sequencing and RNA sequencing, RNA was extracted from PBMCs using TRIzol. The receptor library was made with multiplex PCR. Sequencing was performed on an Illumina HiSeq 4000. To build TCR beta libraries, CDR3 regions were amplified by Arm-PCR using iRepertoire HTBI primers. The public reads were reanalyzed by TCRdb: fastp trimming at Q25, MiXCR alignment, in-frame beta chains only. A single entry per CDR3 protein holds the most common genes and DNA from its merged rows. The sample table shows a few hundred thousand distinct CDR3 sequences, and around a quarter are seen once. The ten most abundant clones make up about 27% of the sample.

Sequences were derived from peripheral blood mononuclear cells (PBMCs), sampled when the disease was refractory, from a patient treated with antithyroid drugs. The receptor set was obtained from a female donor with Graves disease.

This clonotype was seen a handful of times. The rearrangement uses TRBV2 and TRBJ1-6; possible D gene TRBD1, 5 bases. Germline V CDR1 and CDR2: SNHLY, FYNNEI. V gave up 8 bases and J gave up 8 bases, with 13 bases separating them. The CDR3 length is 13 residues. In DNA form, the CDR3 reads TGTGCCAGCCACGGGGCATTAGATTCACCCCTCCACTTT. Its translation: CASHGALDSPLHF.

This chain uses TRBV28 with TRBJ1-1, with D possibly TRBD1 on 5 matching bases. Germline-derived CDR1 and CDR2 are MDHEN and SYDVKM. The CDR3 is 16 residues long. V was clipped by 2 bases and J by 1 base, with 14 bases between them. This CDR3 reads CASSLRPGASNTEAFF. CDR3 nucleotides: TGTGCCAGCAGTTTAAGACCCGGGGCTTCGAACACTGAAGCTTTCTTT.

This clonotype occurred many times. The gene calls are TRBV28 and TRBJ2-2; 8 bases map to TRBD2. This CDR3 is built from 15 residues. Germline CDR1 reads MDHEN; CDR2 reads SYDVKM. J was trimmed by 4 bases and V by 3 bases; bases with no gene match: 4. For the CDR3, the DNA is TGTGCCAGCAGTTTCGGCGGGGGGATCACCGGGGAGCTGTTTTTT. Its translation is CASSFGGGITGELFF.

This clonotype was detected ten times or more. The J gene is TRBJ2-7, the V gene TRBV24-1; TRBD2 aligns across 12 bases. CDR1 and CDR2 from the germline V gene are KGHDR and SFDVKD. The CDR3 consists of 14 residues. V lost 5 bases to trimming and J lost 6 bases; unmatched junction nucleotides: 4. CDR3 protein: CATSGSLAGGEQYF. The CDR3 nucleotides are TGTGCCACCAGTGGATCACTAGCGGGAGGCGAGCAGTACTTC.

This clonotype showed up just a few times. V and J are TRBV28 and TRBJ1-6; no reliable D call. Per germline, CDR1 MDHEN and CDR2 SYDVKM. Deletions cut 7 bases from V and 9 bases from J, with 16 bases between. CDR3 size: 14 residues. The CDR3 DNA follows: TGTGCCAGCATAGGCAGTCTTGGGAGTTCACCCCTCCACTTT. This gives the protein CASIGSLGSSPLHF.

The chain couples TRBV20-1 to TRBJ1-2, with D perhaps TRBD1 (5 bases). This CDR3 is built from 13 residues. Between the trimmed V and J ends, which lost 1 base and 7 bases, there was a span of 13 bases. The germline gives CDR1 DFQATT, CDR2 SNEGSKA (reference sequence). The CDR3 nucleotides read TGCAGTGCTAGAGGGGAGAGGGGACCTGGCTACACCTTC. This gives the protein CSARGERGPGYTF.

This clonotype has at least ten counts. The J gene is TRBJ2-5, the V gene TRBV2; either TRBD1 or TRBD2 may supply D (5 bases each). The V gene's germline CDR1 is SNHLY and CDR2 FYNNEI. Trimming removed 7 bases at V and 5 bases at J, with 8 bases between. The CDR3 spans 11 residues. The CDR3 DNA reads TGTGCCAGCACCGAGGGGGAGACCCAGTACTTC. It codes for CASTEGETQYF. Supplemented by reference TRBV2 and TRBJ2-5, the full variable domain reads EPEVTQTPSHQVTQMGQEVILRCVPISNHLYFYWYRQILGQKVEFLVSFYNNEISEKSEIFDDQFSVERPDGSNFTLKIRSTKLEDSAMYFCASTEGETQYFGPGTRLLVL.

This chain uses TRBV30 with TRBJ2-2, with D perhaps being TRBD1 or TRBD2 (5 bases each). The CDR3 contains 14 residues. In germline, CDR1 is GTSNPN, CDR2 SVGIG (reference sequence). V was cut by 7 bases and J by 1 base, with 13 bases left in between. The CDR3 bases are TGTGCCTCGGGAAAGGGGTGGAACACCGGGGAGCTGTTTTTT. Translating it yields CASGKGWNTGELFF.

This clonotype was seen a few times. The gene calls are TRBV2 and TRBJ2-3, with D hard to call. V gave up 3 bases and J gave up 7 bases, with 5 bases separating them. CDR1 and CDR2 (germline): SNHLY, FYNNEI. This CDR3 contains 11 residues. CDR3 sequence: CASSDYNTQYF. Written as DNA, the CDR3 is TGTGCCAGCAGTGATTATAATACGCAGTATTTT.

This clonotype has more than one count but fewer than ten. The chain joins TRBV5-1 to TRBJ1-2; D gene uncertain. V gave up 3 bases and J gave up 6 bases, with 9 bases separating them. Germline CDR1 is SGHRS and CDR2 is YFSETQ. CDR3 length: 12 residues. The CDR3 loop is CASSWNTDGYTF. CDR3 nucleotides: TGCGCCAGCAGCTGGAACACGGATGGCTACACCTTC.

The V call is TRBV28, the J call TRBJ1-2; 8 nucleotides match TRBD1. CDR1 and CDR2 from the germline V gene are MDHEN and SYDVKM. Trimming at V came to 3 bases and at J to 3 bases, leaving 9 bases not matched to a gene. The CDR3 runs to 16 residues. CDR3 bases: TGTGCCAGCAGTTTGGGGACAGGTCGCCGCTACTATGGCTACACCTTC. Translation: CASSLGTGRRYYGYTF.

This clonotype has at least ten counts. This chain uses TRBV28 with TRBJ2-7, with 11 positions matching TRBD2. The V and J ends lost 7 bases and 2 bases, in that order; junction bases with no gene match: 7. The CDR3 extends over 15 amino acids. The germline V gene encodes CDR1 MDHEN and CDR2 SYDVKM. CDR3: CASTTGLADAYEQYF. CDR3 DNA: TGTGCCAGCACCACGGGACTAGCGGACGCCTACGAGCAGTACTTC. Using reference TRBV28 and TRBJ2-7 for the parts outside the CDR3, the full variable domain is DVKVTQSSRYLVKRTGEKVFLECVQDMDHENMFWYRQDPGLGLRLIYFSYDVKMKEKGDIPEGYSVSREKKERFSLILESASTNQTSMYLCASTTGLADAYEQYFGPGTRLTVT.

This clonotype came up a few times. The J gene is TRBJ1-6, the V gene TRBV6-5; D ambiguous. The CDR3 runs 14 residues. V lost 1 base and J 6 bases, leaving 7 bases between the germline ends. CDR1 and CDR2 (germline): MNHEY, SVGAGI. CDR3 in DNA: TGTGCCAGCAGTTACTTGCAGATTAATTCACCCCTCCACTTT. It is translated as CASSYLQINSPLHF.

This chain joins TRBV5-1 and TRBJ2-5; D remains unclear. The germline V and J ends were trimmed by 0 bases and 3 bases, with 12 bases remaining between them. The CDR3 extends over 15 amino acids. Per germline, CDR1 SGHRS and CDR2 YFSETQ. CDR3 DNA: TGCGCCAGCAGCTTGGGGTGGATGATTGAAGAGACCCAGTACTTC. Residues: CASSLGWMIEETQYF.

This clonotype has at least ten counts. CDR3 sequence: CASSQGHGYTEAFF. In nucleotides, the CDR3 is TGTGCCAGCAGTCAGGGCCATGGGTACACTGAAGCTTTCTTT. The chain joins TRBV28 to TRBJ1-1; a weak D match, TRBD1 (5 bases). The CDR3 sequence is 14 residues long. The V gene's germline CDR1 is MDHEN and CDR2 SYDVKM. V was pared by 5 bases and J by 3 bases, with 13 bases between.

CDR3 DNA: TGTGCCAGCAGTTACTCGAATTCTCCCCCCGGTAGCACAGATACGCAGTATTTT. Amino acid sequence: CASSYSNSPPGSTDTQYF. The chain links TRBV6-5 to TRBJ2-3, with D unclear. V lost 0 bases and J 0 bases, leaving 16 bases between the germline ends. Germline-derived CDR1 and CDR2 are MNHEY and SVGAGI. The CDR3 loop spans 18 amino acids.

Only a few counts were recorded for this clonotype. The gene calls are TRBV7-9 and TRBJ2-5, with D maybe TRBD2 (5 bases). The CDR3 totals 15 residues. Trimming took 5 bases from V and 5 from J, leaving 18 bases between them. The V gene's germline CDR1 is SEHNR and CDR2 FQNEAQ (reference sequence). CDR3 nucleotides: TGTGCCAGCAGCGGCGGGTCCGATATGGTGGAGACCCAGTACTTC. Residues: CASSGGSDMVETQYF.

This clonotype occurred many times. The V and J genes are TRBV12-3 or TRBV12-4 and TRBJ2-5; 13 bases line up with TRBD2. This CDR3 region has 23 residues. With V trimmed by 0 bases and J by 1 base, 20 bases remained unmatched. CDR3: CASSLAKWTTGLAGDGVQETQYF. As DNA, the CDR3 is TGTGCCAGCAGTTTAGCGAAGTGGACAACCGGACTAGCGGGAGATGGAGTCCAAGAGACCCAGTACTTC.

The rearrangement links TRBV20-1 to TRBJ2-1, with TRBD2 identical over 10 bases. V shed 3 bases and J 4 bases; nucleotides not matched to a gene: 12. Germline V CDR1 and CDR2: DFQATT, SNEGSKA (reference sequence). There are 17 residues in the CDR3. The CDR3 nucleotides read TGCAGTGCTAGCTGGCTAGCGGGAGCAAGGATATACAATGAGCAGTTCTTC. Amino acid sequence: CSASWLAGARIYNEQFF.

Worth noting for this clonotype: Its ends do not fully match the called genes, so a read error is possible. The V gene is TRBV24-1, the J gene TRBJ2-2, with D perhaps matching TRBD2 (5 bases). The CDR3 is 13 residues long. Germline CDR1 reads KGHDR; CDR2 reads SFDVKD. DNA of the CDR3: TGTGCCACCATCAGCTCTTTGACCGGGGAGCCGTTTTTT. Translating gives CATISSLTGEPFF.

This chain links TRBV6-5 with TRBJ2-7, with TRBD1 matching 7 bases. CDR1 is MNHEY, CDR2 SVGAGI, per germline. CDR3 size: 16 residues. V gave up 0 bases and J gave up 0 bases; unmatched junction bases: 5. The CDR3 DNA is TGTGCCAGCAGTTACTCGATGAGACAGGGCTCCTACGAGCAGTACTTC. This codes for CASSYSMRQGSYEQYF.

Only a few counts were recorded for this clonotype. The V gene is TRBV9, the J gene TRBJ2-7; 11 bases are a match to TRBD2. Germline assignment: CDR1 SGDLS and CDR2 YYNGEE. This CDR3 has 15 amino acids. V lost 3 bases, J lost 3 bases, and 5 bases stayed unmatched. CDR3: CASSAGTSGGYEQYF. In DNA, the CDR3 is TGTGCCAGCAGCGCAGGAACTAGCGGGGGCTACGAGCAGTACTTC.

This clonotype occurred a few times. The chain combines TRBV19 with TRBJ1-1; no reliable D call. V lost 3 bases to trimming and J lost 1 base, with 6 bases between them. The CDR3 is 13 residues long. Germline V gene data show CDR1 as LNHDA and CDR2 as SQIVND (reference sequence). CDR3 coding DNA: TGTGCCAGTAGTATCGGGAGGAACACTGAAGCTTTCTTT. It codes for CASSIGRNTEAFF.

V is TRBV20-1 and J is TRBJ2-2, with D perhaps TRBD1 (5 bases). Per germline, CDR1 DFQATT and CDR2 SNEGSKA (reference sequence). This CDR3 spans 17 amino acids. V lost 2 bases, J lost 6 bases, and 22 bases lay in between. This chain's CDR3 is CSARPRQTVRLSGELFF. The CDR3 DNA is TGCAGTGCTAGACCGAGACAGACTGTTCGGCTTTCCGGGGAGCTGTTTTTT.

This clonotype was counted ten times or more. The chain employs TRBV7-9 and TRBJ2-4, with 7 bases identical to TRBD1. CDR1 is SEHNR, CDR2 FQNEAQ, per germline (reference sequence). V gave up 5 bases and J gave up 8 bases; unmatched junction bases: 9. This CDR3 spans 14 amino acids. The CDR3 reads CASSAATGADIQYF. The CDR3 DNA follows: TGTGCCAGCAGCGCAGCCACAGGGGCGGACATTCAGTACTTC.

This clonotype has at least ten counts. This chain connects TRBV7-2 to TRBJ2-7; TRBD2 aligns across 7 bases. V dropped 3 bases and J dropped 3; count of bases not matched to a gene: 5. The length of the CDR3 is 14 residues. Germline CDR1 reads SGHTA; CDR2 reads FQGNSA. CDR3 nucleotide sequence: TGTGCCAGCAGCTTCTCTAGCGGCATCTACGAGCAGTACTTC. This codes for CASSFSSGIYEQYF.

This clonotype appeared a single time. The chain has TRBV5-1 and TRBJ1-6; D gene unclear. In germline, CDR1 is SGHRS, CDR2 YFSETQ. CDR3 length equals 14 residues. Trimming removed 5 bases at V and 7 bases at J, with 13 bases between. The CDR3 sequence: CASRVGQENSPLHF. The CDR3 DNA is TGCGCCAGCAGGGTCGGCCAGGAAAATTCACCCCTCCACTTT. Filled out from reference TRBV5-1 and TRBJ1-6, the complete variable domain reads KAGVTQTPRYLIKTRGQQVTLSCSPISGHRSVSWYQQTPGQGLQFLFEYFSETQRNKGNFPGRFSGRQFSNSRSEMNVSTLELGDSALYLCASRVGQENSPLHFGNGTRLTVT.